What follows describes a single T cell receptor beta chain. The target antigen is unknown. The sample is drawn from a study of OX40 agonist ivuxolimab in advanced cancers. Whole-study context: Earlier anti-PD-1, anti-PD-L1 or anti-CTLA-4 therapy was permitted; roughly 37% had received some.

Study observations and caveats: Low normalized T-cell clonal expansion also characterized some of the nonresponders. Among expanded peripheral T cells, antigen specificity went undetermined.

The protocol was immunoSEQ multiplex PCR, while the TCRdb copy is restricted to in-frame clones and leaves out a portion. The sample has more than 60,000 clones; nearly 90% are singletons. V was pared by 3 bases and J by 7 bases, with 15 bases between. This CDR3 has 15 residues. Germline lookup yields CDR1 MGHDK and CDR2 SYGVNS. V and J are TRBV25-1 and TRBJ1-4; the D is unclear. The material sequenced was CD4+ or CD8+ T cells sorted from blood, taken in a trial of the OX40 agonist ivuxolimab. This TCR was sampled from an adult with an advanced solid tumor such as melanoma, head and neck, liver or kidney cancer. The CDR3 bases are TGTGCCAGCAGTGACTCCGGGATTGCGAGTGAAAAACTGTTTTTT. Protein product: CASSDSGIASEKLFF. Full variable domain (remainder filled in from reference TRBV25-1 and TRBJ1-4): EADIYQTPRYLVIGTGKKITLECSQTMGHDKMYWYQQDPGMELHLIHYSYGVNSTEKGDLSSESTVSRIRTEHFPLTLESARPSHTSQYLCASSDSGIASEKLFFGSGTQLSVL.